These T cell receptor beta chains were read from a single sample in a study of blood T cell repertoires in COVID-19. Sequenced by immunoSEQ multiplex PCR; TCRdb stores in-frame clones only, minus some. This table holds about 200,000 clones, around nine tenths found once. Material: peripheral blood. The receptors here all came from a man in his fifties or sixties with active or convalescent COVID-19. CDR3s include the opening cysteine and the closing phenylalanine or tryptophan. The D gene is left open where the match is weak. Part of the rows lack a size; the others show once, few, many or a class for expanded clones.

J: TRBJ2-3
D: TRBD2
V: TRBV9
size: -
CDR3: CASSPTSGGSFNPSTDTQYF
DNA: TGTGCCAGCAGCCCGACTAGCGGGGGGTCATTCAACCCTAGCACAGATACGCAGTATTTT

J: TRBJ2-3
D: -
V: TRBV4-1
size: -
CDR3: CASSQGQLDTQYF
DNA: TGCGCCAGCAGCCAAGGGCAGTTAGATACGCAGTATTTT

J: TRBJ2-1
D: -
V: TRBV7-7
size: once
CDR3: CASSPGPDRGNEQFF
DNA: TGTGCCAGCAGCCCAGGACCGGATAGGGGCAATGAGCAGTTCTTC

J: TRBJ2-3
D: TRBD1
V: TRBV3-1/TRBV3-2
size: once
CDR3: CASSQEWGTGVLYDTQYF
DNA: TGTGCCAGCAGCCAAGAGTGGGGGACAGGGGTCCTTTATGATACGCAGTATTTT

J: TRBJ1-4
D: TRBD1
V: TRBV11-2
size: -
CDR3: CASSPMGQINEKLFF
DNA: TGTGCCAGCAGCCCCATGGGACAGATTAATGAAAAACTGTTTTTT

J: TRBJ2-7
D: -
V: TRBV29-1
size: -
CDR3: CSVTETYEQYF
DNA: TGCAGCGTGACAGAAACCTACGAGCAGTACTTC

J: TRBJ2-4
D: -
V: TRBV7-2
size: -
CDR3: CASSSLGPGDIQYF
DNA: TGTGCCAGCAGCTCCCTGGGCCCCGGGGACATTCAGTACTTC

J: TRBJ1-2
D: TRBD1
V: TRBV19
size: once
CDR3: CASTRAGQGNYGYTF
DNA: TGTGCCAGTACCCGAGCGGGACAGGGGAACTATGGCTACACCTTC

J: TRBJ2-5
D: TRBD2
V: TRBV2
size: once
CDR3: CASSDRLAGQETQYF
DNA: TGTGCCAGCAGTGATAGACTAGCGGGGCAAGAGACCCAGTACTTC

J: TRBJ1-4
D: TRBD1
V: TRBV24-1
size: -
CDR3: CATSDSKGAGEKLFF
DNA: TGTGCCACCAGTGATTCAAAGGGGGCGGGTGAAAAACTGTTTTTT

J: TRBJ2-5
D: -
V: TRBV14
size: -
CDR3: CASSQVFQGKVETQYF
DNA: TGTGCCAGCAGCCAAGTATTCCAGGGGAAGGTGGAGACCCAGTACTTC

J: TRBJ2-5
D: TRBD1
V: TRBV27
size: -
CDR3: CASSLRQGARETQYF
DNA: TGTGCCAGCAGTTTAAGACAGGGGGCCCGAGAGACCCAGTACTTC

J: TRBJ1-1
D: -
V: TRBV9
size: -
CDR3: CASSVSGRTEAFF
DNA: TGTGCCAGCAGCGTATCCGGGAGGACTGAAGCTTTCTTT

J: TRBJ2-2
D: TRBD2
V: TRBV18
size: -
CDR3: CASSPPGLVNTGELFF
DNA: TGTGCCAGCTCACCACCGGGACTAGTGAACACCGGGGAGCTGTTTTTT

J: TRBJ1-1
D: -
V: TRBV6-1
size: -
CDR3: CASSEGTLNTEAFF
DNA: TGTGCCAGCAGTGAAGGGACACTAAACACTGAAGCTTTCTTT

J: TRBJ1-3
D: -
V: TRBV6-1
size: -
CDR3: CASRDIGGVRNTIYF
DNA: TGTGCCAGCCGGGACATAGGTGGGGTTCGAAACACCATATATTTT

J: TRBJ1-1
D: -
V: TRBV18
size: -
CDR3: CASSPLRAPEAFF
DNA: TGTGCCAGCTCACCCCTCAGGGCACCTGAAGCTTTCTTT

J: TRBJ1-3
D: TRBD1
V: TRBV14
size: -
CDR3: CASSQRQGRNTIYF
DNA: TGTGCCAGCAGCCAGCGACAGGGCCGGAACACCATATATTTT

J: TRBJ2-2
D: TRBD2
V: TRBV3-1/TRBV3-2
size: -
CDR3: CASSRRLAGATGELFF
DNA: TGTGCCAGCAGCCGCCGACTAGCGGGGGCCACCGGGGAGCTGTTTTTT

J: TRBJ1-2
D: -
V: TRBV6-6
size: -
CDR3: CASSPGQIYGYTF
DNA: TGTGCCAGCAGCCCCGGACAGATATATGGCTACACCTTC

J: TRBJ2-1
D: -
V: TRBV9
size: -
CDR3: CASSPQGSSYNEQFF
DNA: TGTGCCAGCAGCCCACAGGGAAGCTCCTACAATGAGCAGTTCTTC

J: TRBJ2-3
D: TRBD1
V: TRBV30
size: -
CDR3: CAWSGRDRSTDTQYF
DNA: TGTGCCTGGAGTGGCCGGGACAGAAGCACAGATACGCAGTATTTT

J: TRBJ1-2
D: TRBD1
V: TRBV3-1/TRBV3-2
size: -
CDR3: CASSSRDRLSGGYTF
DNA: TGTGCCAGCAGCAGCCGGGACAGACTATCGGGGGGCTACACCTTC

J: TRBJ1-6
D: TRBD1
V: TRBV5-4
size: -
CDR3: CASSTGTGGKSAPLHF
DNA: TGTGCCAGCAGCACCGGGACAGGGGGCAAAAGCGCACCCCTCCACTTT

J: TRBJ1-4
D: TRBD1
V: TRBV10-3
size: -
CDR3: CAISESFVRTGGGEKLFF
DNA: TGTGCCATCAGTGAGTCGTTTGTAAGGACAGGGGGCGGTGAAAAACTGTTTTTT

J: TRBJ1-2
D: TRBD1
V: TRBV19
size: -
CDR3: CASEQGSGGGYTF
DNA: TGTGCCAGTGAACAGGGGTCAGGGGGAGGCTACACCTTC

J: TRBJ2-7
D: TRBD2
V: TRBV13
size: -
CDR3: CASSRQASGGASREQYF
DNA: TGTGCCAGCAGCCGCCAGGCTAGCGGGGGGGCCTCCCGCGAGCAGTACTTC

J: TRBJ1-6
D: TRBD1
V: TRBV9
size: -
CDR3: CASSARDRGNSPLHF
DNA: TGTGCCAGCAGCGCCAGGGACAGGGGGAATTCACCCCTCCACTTT

J: TRBJ1-4
D: TRBD1
V: TRBV2
size: -
CDR3: CASSLDRGGEKLFF
DNA: TGTGCCAGCAGTCTCGACAGGGGAGGTGAAAAACTGTTTTTT

J: TRBJ1-5
D: -
V: TRBV19
size: -
CDR3: CASSPPGYNQPQHF
DNA: TGTGCCAGTAGTCCTCCAGGGTACAATCAGCCCCAGCATTTT

J: TRBJ1-1
D: -
V: TRBV19
size: -
CDR3: CASSIDRGVNTEAFF
DNA: TGTGCCAGTAGTATAGACCGGGGGGTGAACACTGAAGCTTTCTTT

J: TRBJ2-2
D: -
V: TRBV11-2
size: -
CDR3: CASSLRGALNTGELFF
DNA: TGTGCCAGCAGCTTACGGGGGGCCCTGAACACCGGGGAGCTGTTTTTT

J: TRBJ1-1
D: -
V: TRBV19
size: -
CDR3: CASTSLSGDTLNTEAFF
DNA: TGTGCCAGTACCTCCTTATCTGGGGACACCCTGAACACTGAAGCTTTCTTT

J: TRBJ2-3
D: TRBD2
V: TRBV2
size: -
CDR3: CASSVGSGGLGDTQYF
DNA: TGTGCCAGCAGTGTAGGTTCGGGGGGACTTGGAGATACGCAGTATTTT

J: TRBJ1-2
D: TRBD1
V: TRBV2
size: -
CDR3: CASQTGGYGYTF
DNA: TGTGCCAGCCAAACAGGGGGCTATGGCTACACCTTC

J: TRBJ2-1
D: TRBD2
V: TRBV7-8
size: few
CDR3: CASSKRDTTYNEQFF
DNA: TGTGCCAGCAGCAAGCGGGATACAACTTACAATGAGCAGTTCTTC

J: TRBJ2-3
D: -
V: TRBV6-1
size: -
CDR3: CASSDRSSTDTQYF
DNA: TGTGCCAGCAGTGACCGGAGCAGCACAGATACGCAGTATTTT

J: TRBJ2-6
D: TRBD1
V: TRBV19
size: -
CDR3: CASSIESGQGSGANVLTF
DNA: TGTGCCAGTAGTATAGAGAGTGGACAGGGGTCCGGGGCCAACGTCCTGACTTTC

J: TRBJ2-7
D: -
V: TRBV11-2
size: -
CDR3: CASSSLTSNEQYF
DNA: TGTGCCAGCAGCTCCCTAACTTCTAACGAGCAGTACTTC

J: TRBJ2-5
D: TRBD1
V: TRBV27
size: -
CDR3: CASRSLDRVGTQYF
DNA: TGTGCCAGCAGGAGTCTAGACAGGGTTGGGACCCAGTACTTC

J: TRBJ2-6
D: TRBD2
V: TRBV9
size: -
CDR3: CASSTAGGPSGANVLTF
DNA: TGTGCCAGCAGCACAGCGGGGGGGCCCTCTGGGGCCAACGTCCTGACTTTC

J: TRBJ1-1
D: -
V: TRBV27
size: -
CDR3: CASKRGAEAFF
DNA: TGTGCCAGCAAGAGAGGCGCTGAAGCTTTCTTT

J: TRBJ2-7
D: -
V: TRBV6-5
size: -
CDR3: CASTMPGTYEQYF
DNA: TGTGCCAGCACCATGCCAGGGACCTACGAGCAGTACTTC

J: TRBJ2-7
D: TRBD1
V: TRBV5-1
size: -
CDR3: CASSSRTGGYEQYF
DNA: TGCGCCAGCAGTTCCAGGACAGGGGGTTACGAGCAGTACTTC

J: TRBJ2-1
D: TRBD2
V: TRBV5-1
size: -
CDR3: CASSLGTSPSYNEQFF
DNA: TGCGCCAGCAGCTTGGGGACTAGCCCCTCGTACAATGAGCAGTTCTTC

J: TRBJ2-3
D: TRBD2
V: TRBV6-5
size: -
CDR3: CASKASGGYTQYF
DNA: TGTGCCAGCAAGGCTAGCGGGGGTTACACGCAGTATTTT

J: TRBJ1-2
D: -
V: TRBV5-1
size: -
CDR3: CASSLQGIEGYTF
DNA: TGCGCCAGCAGCTTGCAGGGGATCGAAGGCTACACCTTC

J: TRBJ1-4
D: -
V: TRBV7-2
size: -
CDR3: CASSLVERGGLNEKLFF
DNA: TGTGCCAGCAGCTTAGTGGAAAGGGGAGGGCTTAATGAAAAACTGTTTTTT

J: TRBJ2-1
D: TRBD2
V: TRBV6-5
size: -
CDR3: CASSGRAGAYNEQFF
DNA: TGTGCCAGCAGCGGGCGAGCGGGGGCGTACAATGAGCAGTTCTTC

J: TRBJ2-7
D: -
V: TRBV5-1
size: -
CDR3: CASSPLTGSYEQYF
DNA: TGCGCCAGCAGCCCTCTCACAGGGTCCTACGAGCAGTACTTC

J: TRBJ1-2
D: -
V: TRBV12-3/TRBV12-4
size: -
CDR3: CASSLQGGWGYTF
DNA: TGTGCCAGCAGTCTACAGGGCGGTTGGGGCTACACCTTC

J: TRBJ1-3
D: -
V: TRBV4-1
size: few
CDR3: CASSLSGDRAGNTIYF
DNA: TGCGCCAGCAGCCTGTCCGGGGATCGGGCTGGAAACACCATATATTTT

J: TRBJ2-1
D: TRBD2
V: TRBV9
size: -
CDR3: CASSLAGNGEQFF
DNA: TGTGCCAGCAGTTTAGCGGGGAACGGTGAGCAGTTCTTC